The rows below give T cell receptor beta chains drawn from one sample of a study of vaccination effects on CD4 cells after COVID-19. These receptors are not linked to any known antigen. Only in-frame clones appear in the TCRdb table, and some are missing; sequencing was by immunoSEQ multiplex PCR. The sample comprises about 40,000 clones, under 70% of which are singletons, and about 8% rests with the top ten. The sample here was CD4+ T cells from PBMCs cultured without peptide, taken after COVID-19 vaccination. The receptors originated from a human donor who received a COVID-19 vaccine. Each CDR3 is given with its conserved first and last residue. The order of the fields is clone size, V gene, J gene, D gene, CDR3 length, CDR3 DNA, CDR3 protein. A D gene is named only where the DNA matches it firmly. Clone size, where shown, is once, few, many, or a class for clones that have expanded.

NA	TRBV5-1	TRBJ1-2	NA	13	TGCGCCAGCAGCTCCAGGGATGACTATGGCTACACCTTC	CASSSRDDYGYTF
NA	TRBV3-1/TRBV3-2	TRBJ2-7	NA	13	TGTGCCAGCAGCCAAGGAGATAACTACGAGCAGTACTTC	CASSQGDNYEQYF
NA	TRBV7-9	TRBJ1-4	NA	16	TGTGCCAGCAGCTTACCCGCCGGTCGGGGGAGGGAAAAACTGTTTTTT	CASSLPAGRGREKLFF
NA	TRBV19	TRBJ2-3	NA	13	TGTGCCAGTAGACAGACTAGCACAGATACGCAGTATTTT	CASRQTSTDTQYF
NA	TRBV6-5	TRBJ1-2	NA	14	TGTGCCAGCAGTTACGACCATGCAGGGTACGGCTACACCTTC	CASSYDHAGYGYTF
NA	TRBV6-2/TRBV6-3	TRBJ2-2	NA	15	TGTGCCAGCAGTAAAGACAGGGCGGGGACCGGGGAGCTGTTTTTT	CASSKDRAGTGELFF
NA	TRBV6-5	TRBJ2-1	NA	14	TGTGCCAGCAGCCGGAAGAGGTCCTACAATGAGCAGTTCTTC	CASSRKRSYNEQFF
NA	TRBV24-1	TRBJ1-4	NA	14	TGTGCCACCAGTGGTAGCGGATCTAATGAAAAACTGTTTTTT	CATSGSGSNEKLFF
few	TRBV7-9	TRBJ1-2	TRBD1	16	TGTGCCAGCAGCTTAAGTGGCCAGGGGGACGTTGCTGGCTACACCTTC	CASSLSGQGDVAGYTF
NA	TRBV18	TRBJ2-3	TRBD1	16	TGTGCCAGCTCGACCACCGGGACAGCCGGAACAGATACGCAGTATTTT	CASSTTGTAGTDTQYF
few	TRBV5-8	TRBJ2-3	NA	15	TGTGCCAGCAGCAACGGACTACTTTCCACAGATACGCAGTATTTT	CASSNGLLSTDTQYF
NA	TRBV6-4	TRBJ2-2	NA	14	TGTGCCAGCAGTAAGAGAGTGAACACCGGGGAGCTGTTTTTT	CASSKRVNTGELFF
few	TRBV19	TRBJ1-5	TRBD1	16	TGTGCCAGTAGTATCGTTAGAGGGGGCGCGAATCAGCCCCAGCATTTT	CASSIVRGGANQPQHF
NA	TRBV19	TRBJ2-7	NA	13	TGTGCCAGTAGTATTAAGGCCCGATTCGAGCAGTACTTC	CASSIKARFEQYF
NA	TRBV25-1	TRBJ1-1	NA	14	TGTGCCAGCAGAGAACAGGGTCTATACACTGAAGCTTTCTTT	CASREQGLYTEAFF
NA	TRBV5-1	TRBJ1-4	NA	14	TGCGCCAGCAGCATAAGGGGGACTAATGAAAAACTGTTTTTT	CASSIRGTNEKLFF
NA	TRBV19	TRBJ2-7	TRBD1	20	TGTGCCAGTAGTATGGTTCCACCGGGAAGAGGGGGCCCCTACTCCTACGAGCAGTACTTC	CASSMVPPGRGGPYSYEQYF
NA	TRBV27	TRBJ2-2	NA	14	TGTGCCAGCAGACAGGGAAGGAACACCGGGGAGCTGTTTTTT	CASRQGRNTGELFF
NA	TRBV19	TRBJ2-5	NA	15	TGTGCCAGTAGTATTTCATGGCAGGGGGGAGAGACCCAGTACTTC	CASSISWQGGETQYF
medium-sized	TRBV5-1	TRBJ2-2	NA	15	TGCGCCAGCAGCTTGACAGCTGCGAACACCGGGGAGCTGTTTTTT	CASSLTAANTGELFF
NA	TRBV19	TRBJ1-2	TRBD1	13	TGTGCCAGTAGAGCGACAGGGGACTATGGCTACACCTTC	CASRATGDYGYTF
NA	TRBV2	TRBJ2-1	TRBD2	13	TGTGCCAGACACCTAGCGGGAGCCAATGAGCAGTTCTTC	CARHLAGANEQFF
NA	TRBV19	TRBJ2-3	NA	13	TGTGCCAGTACCACCTCCATCGCAGATACGCAGTATTTT	CASTTSIADTQYF
few	TRBV19	TRBJ1-2	NA	12	TGTGCCAGTAGTCTAAGGGGTTACCCCTACACCTTC	CASSLRGYPYTF
NA	TRBV24-1	TRBJ1-1	NA	12	TGTGCCACCAGGGGAACGTACACTGAAGCTTTCTTT	CATRGTYTEAFF
NA	TRBV5-1	TRBJ2-3	NA	13	TGCGCCAGCGGGGACGGTAGCACAGATACGCAGTATTTT	CASGDGSTDTQYF
once	TRBV2	TRBJ1-6	NA	17	TGTGCCAGCAGTGCGTACAGGGAGGGCTCCTATAATTCACCCCTCCACTTT	CASSAYREGSYNSPLHF
NA	TRBV5-1	TRBJ2-3	NA	15	TGCGCCAGCAGCTTGGACGGCGGAAGCACAGATACGCAGTATTTT	CASSLDGGSTDTQYF
once	TRBV12-5	TRBJ2-6	NA	18	TGTGCTAGTGGTTTAACCGGGACACCGAGCTCTGGGGCCAACGTCCTGACTTTC	CASGLTGTPSSGANVLTF
NA	TRBV5-4	TRBJ2-3	TRBD2	15	TGTGCCAGCAGTCGCAGCGGGGGGGCGACAGATACGCAGTATTTT	CASSRSGGATDTQYF
NA	TRBV5-1	TRBJ2-2	NA	15	TGCGCCAGCAGCTTGATAGGGGACGGCACCGGGGAGCTGTTTTTT	CASSLIGDGTGELFF
NA	TRBV10-2	TRBJ2-1	TRBD2	13	TGCGCCAGCGCCAGCGGGGGGGCCAGTGAGCAGTTCTTC	CASASGGASEQFF
NA	TRBV18	TRBJ2-3	TRBD2	15	TGTGCCAGCTCACAACTAGCGGGGACCACAGATACGCAGTATTTT	CASSQLAGTTDTQYF
NA	TRBV5-1	TRBJ1-1	NA	16	TGCGCCAGCAGCTTGGCGCCAGTACGCGAGAACACTGAAGCTTTCTTT	CASSLAPVRENTEAFF
few	TRBV20-1	TRBJ2-5	TRBD2	15	TGCAGTGCTAGTGATACTAGCGGGGGGCCTAGGACCCAGTACTTC	CSASDTSGGPRTQYF
NA	TRBV3-1/TRBV3-2	TRBJ2-5	NA	15	TGTGCCAGCAGCCAAGGGGTGGGGGTTGGCGAGACCCAGTACTTC	CASSQGVGVGETQYF
NA	TRBV5-4	TRBJ2-5	NA	15	TGTGCCAGCAGTGGGGGGACCGGGACGGAAGAGACCCAGTACTTC	CASSGGTGTEETQYF
NA	TRBV5-5	TRBJ1-1	NA	14	TGTGCCAGCAGCTTGGAACAGGGAATCACTGAAGCTTTCTTT	CASSLEQGITEAFF
NA	TRBV19	TRBJ1-5	NA	17	TGTGCCAGTACTGACGTCTTAGTAGGGGCGAGCAATCAGCCCCAGCATTTT	CASTDVLVGASNQPQHF
NA	TRBV18	TRBJ2-5	TRBD1	15	TGTGCCAGCTGCCGGTCAGGGGGTCCCGAGGAGACCCAGTACTTC	CASCRSGGPEETQYF
NA	TRBV30	TRBJ1-6	NA	16	TGTGCCTGGAGTGTGGGGGGGAGCACCTATAATTCACCCCTCCACTTT	CAWSVGGSTYNSPLHF
NA	TRBV11-2	TRBJ2-7	NA	13	TGTGCCAGCAGCTTAGGTCAGACCTACGAGCAGTACTTC	CASSLGQTYEQYF
few	TRBV5-6	TRBJ2-5	TRBD2	17	TGTGCCAGCAGCTTGTTCGGAGCGGGAGTACTGCAAGAGACCCAGTACTTC	CASSLFGAGVLQETQYF
NA	TRBV3-1/TRBV3-2	TRBJ2-3	TRBD2	15	TGTGCCAGCAGCCAAGGGCTAGCGGCTGGAGATACGCAGTATTTT	CASSQGLAAGDTQYF
NA	TRBV7-9	TRBJ1-5	TRBD1	15	TGTGCCAGCAGCTTAGGACAGGGAGTTTCTCAGCCCCAGCATTTT	CASSLGQGVSQPQHF
NA	TRBV18	TRBJ1-2	TRBD1	15	TGTGCCAGCTCACCAACGGGACAGGGGGCTTATGGCTACACCTTC	CASSPTGQGAYGYTF
NA	TRBV29-1	TRBJ2-3	TRBD1	13	TGCAGCGTTGGGCAGGGGGCAGGGGATACGCAGTATTTT	CSVGQGAGDTQYF
NA	TRBV12-5	TRBJ1-1	NA	13	TGTGCTAGTGGTTTCGGTCGAAAGACTGAAGCTTTCTTT	CASGFGRKTEAFF
few	TRBV7-9	TRBJ2-1	NA	15	TGTGCCAGCAGCTTAGTCTCTAGCGTCTACAATGAGCAGTTCTTC	CASSLVSSVYNEQFF
NA	TRBV6-5	TRBJ2-2	NA	15	TGTGCCAGCAAGATTGTTGTAAGCAACACCGGGGAGCTGTTTTTT	CASKIVVSNTGELFF
NA	TRBV11-2	TRBJ2-5	NA	15	TGTGCCAGCAGCCCCCTTAGGGGGAGGTTGGAGACCCAGTACTTC	CASSPLRGRLETQYF